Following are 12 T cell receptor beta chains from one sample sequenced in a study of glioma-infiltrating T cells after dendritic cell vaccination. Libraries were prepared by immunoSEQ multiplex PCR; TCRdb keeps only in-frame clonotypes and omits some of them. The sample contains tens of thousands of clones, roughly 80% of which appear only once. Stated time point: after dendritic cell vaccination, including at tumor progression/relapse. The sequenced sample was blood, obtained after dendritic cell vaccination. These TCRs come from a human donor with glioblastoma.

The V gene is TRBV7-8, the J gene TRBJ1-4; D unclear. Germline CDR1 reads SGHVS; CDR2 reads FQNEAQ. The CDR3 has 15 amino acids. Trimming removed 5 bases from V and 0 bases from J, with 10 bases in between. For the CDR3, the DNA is TGTGCCAGCAGCCCTAGACGGCCAACTAATGAAAAACTGTTTTTT. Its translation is CASSPRRPTNEKLFF. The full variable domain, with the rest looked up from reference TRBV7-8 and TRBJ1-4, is GAGVSQSPRYKVAKRGQDVALRCDPISGHVSLFWYQQALGQGPEFLTYFQNEAQLDKSGLPSDRFFAERPEGSVSTLKIQRTQQEDSAVYLCASSPRRPTNEKLFFGSGTQLSVL.

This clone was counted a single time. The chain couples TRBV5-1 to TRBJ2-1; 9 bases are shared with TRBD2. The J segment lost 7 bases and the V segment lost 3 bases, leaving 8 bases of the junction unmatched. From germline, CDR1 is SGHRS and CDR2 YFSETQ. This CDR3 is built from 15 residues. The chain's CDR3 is CASSWNERGENEQFF. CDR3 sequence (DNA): TGCGCCAGCAGCTGGAATGAGCGGGGGGAAAATGAGCAGTTCTTC.

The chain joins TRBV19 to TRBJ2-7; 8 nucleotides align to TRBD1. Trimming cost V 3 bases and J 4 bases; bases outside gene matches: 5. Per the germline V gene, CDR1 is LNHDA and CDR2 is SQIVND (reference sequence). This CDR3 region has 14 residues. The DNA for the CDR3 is TGTGCCAGTAGTATCCCAGGGGGCATTTACGAGCAGTACTTC. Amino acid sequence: CASSIPGGIYEQYF.

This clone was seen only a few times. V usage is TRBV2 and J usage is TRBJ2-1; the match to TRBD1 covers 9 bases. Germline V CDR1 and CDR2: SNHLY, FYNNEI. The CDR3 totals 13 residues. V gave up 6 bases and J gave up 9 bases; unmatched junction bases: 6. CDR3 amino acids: CASSRETGGEQFF. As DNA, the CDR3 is TGTGCCAGCAGCCGAGAGACAGGGGGTGAGCAGTTCTTC.

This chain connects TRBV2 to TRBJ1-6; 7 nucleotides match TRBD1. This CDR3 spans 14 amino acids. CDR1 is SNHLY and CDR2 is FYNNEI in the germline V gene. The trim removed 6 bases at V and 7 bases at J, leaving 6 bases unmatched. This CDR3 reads CASSFQGENSPLHF. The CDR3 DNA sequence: TGTGCCAGCAGCTTTCAGGGGGAGAATTCACCCCTCCACTTT.

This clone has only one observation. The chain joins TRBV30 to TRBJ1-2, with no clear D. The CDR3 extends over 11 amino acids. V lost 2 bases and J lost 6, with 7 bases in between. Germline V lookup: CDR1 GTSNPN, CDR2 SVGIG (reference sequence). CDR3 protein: CAWSYTDGYTF. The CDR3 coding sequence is TGTGCCTGGAGTTATACAGATGGCTACACCTTC.

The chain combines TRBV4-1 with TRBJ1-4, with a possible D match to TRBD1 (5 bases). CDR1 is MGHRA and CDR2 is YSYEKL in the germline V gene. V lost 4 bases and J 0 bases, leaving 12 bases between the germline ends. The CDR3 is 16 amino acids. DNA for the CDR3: TGCGCCAGCAGCCCCCAGGGCAGAGCAACTAATGAAAAACTGTTTTTT. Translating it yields CASSPQGRATNEKLFF.

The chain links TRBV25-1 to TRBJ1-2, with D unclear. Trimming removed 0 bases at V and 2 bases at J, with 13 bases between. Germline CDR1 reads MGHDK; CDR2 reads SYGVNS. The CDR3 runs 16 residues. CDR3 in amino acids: CASSEYLEGSNYGYTF. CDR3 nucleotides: TGTGCCAGCAGTGAATATCTCGAGGGATCAAACTATGGCTACACCTTC.

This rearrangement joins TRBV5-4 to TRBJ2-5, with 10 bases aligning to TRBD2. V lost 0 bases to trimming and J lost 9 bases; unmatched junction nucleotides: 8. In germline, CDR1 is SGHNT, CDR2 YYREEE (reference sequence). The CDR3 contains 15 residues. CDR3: CASSLAGASGGSQYF. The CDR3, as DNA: TGTGCCAGCAGCTTGGCCGGGGCTAGCGGGGGATCCCAGTACTTC. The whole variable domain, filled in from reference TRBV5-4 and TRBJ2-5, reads ETGVTQSPTHLIKTRGQQVTLRCSSQSGHNTVSWYQQALGQGPQFIFQYYREEENGRGNFPPRFSGLQFPNYSSELNVNALELDDSALYLCASSLAGASGGSQYFGPGTRLLVL.

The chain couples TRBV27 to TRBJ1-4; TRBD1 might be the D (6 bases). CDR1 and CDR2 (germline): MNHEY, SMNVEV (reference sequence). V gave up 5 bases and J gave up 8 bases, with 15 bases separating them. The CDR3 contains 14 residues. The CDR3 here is CASSKKWGHEKLFF. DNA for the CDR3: TGTGCCAGCAGTAAAAAGTGGGGACACGAAAAACTGTTTTTT.

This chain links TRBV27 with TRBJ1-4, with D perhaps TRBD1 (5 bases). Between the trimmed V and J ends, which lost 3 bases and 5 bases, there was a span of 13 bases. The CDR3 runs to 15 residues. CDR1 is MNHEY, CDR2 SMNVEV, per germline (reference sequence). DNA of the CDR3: TGTGCCAGCAGTTTGGCCCCGGGGGGGAATGAAAAACTGTTTTTT. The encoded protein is CASSLAPGGNEKLFF.

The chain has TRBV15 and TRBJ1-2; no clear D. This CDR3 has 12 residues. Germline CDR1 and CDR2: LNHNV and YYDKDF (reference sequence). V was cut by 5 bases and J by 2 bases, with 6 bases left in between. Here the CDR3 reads CATSQINYGYTF. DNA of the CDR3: TGTGCCACCAGCCAGATAAACTATGGCTACACCTTC.